These 32 T cell receptor beta chains were sequenced from one sample in a study of patients and donors after allogeneic stem cell transplantation. TCRdb re-analysed the RT-PCR reads in MiXCR, keeping a single row per CDR3 protein. Here the sample spans about a million distinct CDR3 sequences, more than 15% being singletons. The sample consisted of blood, either unsorted or a sorted T cell fraction (not recorded which). These receptors all stem from a human donor who was either an allogeneic HSCT recipient or a stem cell or donor lymphocyte infusion donor (not recorded which). It is not recorded whose cells these are; they may come from a transplant donor.

This chain's CDR3 is CASSGRQNTGELFF. The CDR3 DNA reads TGCGCCAGCAGCGGACGACAGAACACCGGGGAGCTGTTTTTT. The V gene is TRBV4-1, the J gene TRBJ2-2; D is unresolved. The V end lost 5 bases, the J end lost 1 base, and 8 bases lay between the germline ends. Germline values: CDR1 MGHRA, CDR2 YSYEKL. The CDR3 is made up of 14 amino acids.

This clonotype was seen only a few times. J is TRBJ1-4 and V is TRBV3-1, with TRBD1 matching over 7 bases. The CDR3 totals 16 residues. Germline V gene lookup returns CDR1 LGHDT and CDR2 YNNKEL (reference sequence). V dropped 2 bases and J dropped 0; count of bases not matched to a gene: 3. The CDR3 is CASSQYRGSTNEKLFF. The CDR3 nucleotides are TGTGCCAGCAGCCAATACAGGGGATCAACTAATGAAAAACTGTTTTTT.

This clonotype was counted only a few times. This chain links TRBV5-1 with TRBJ1-3, with D unclear. Germline V gene sequence: CDR1 SGHRS, CDR2 YFSETQ. V lost 1 base and J lost 0, with 8 bases in between. The CDR3 loop spans 15 amino acids. CDR3 sequence: CASSLMAFSGNTIYF. The CDR3 nucleotides are TGCGCCAGCAGCTTGATGGCGTTCTCTGGAAACACCATATATTTT.

This clonotype has a handful of counts. J is TRBJ2-1 and V is TRBV6-5; D gene ambiguous. V lost 2 bases, J lost 2 bases, and 13 bases lay in between. Looked up from germline, CDR1 is MNHEY and CDR2 is SVGAGI. There are 16 residues in the CDR3. The CDR3 sequence: CASSYDDSSPYNEQFF. DNA for the CDR3: TGTGCCAGCAGTTACGACGACTCCTCACCCTACAATGAGCAGTTCTTC.

This clonotype was observed a handful of times. This sequence joins TRBV4-1 and TRBJ2-6, with D unclear. Germline-derived CDR1 and CDR2 are MGHRA and YSYEKL. This CDR3 spans 15 amino acids. Trimming took 1 base from V and 4 from J, leaving 8 bases between them. CDR3 region: CASSQVLGGANVLTF. The CDR3 nucleotides read TGCGCCAGCAGCCAAGTTCTTGGGGGGGCCAACGTCCTGACTTTC.

This clonotype was recorded a few times. The chain uses TRBV12-3 or TRBV12-4 and TRBJ2-5; 16 bases fit TRBD2. Unmatched junction bases numbered 6, after V lost 7 bases and J lost 4 bases. This CDR3 spans 16 amino acids. The CDR3 DNA reads TGTGCCAGCACCGCGGGACTAGCGGGGGGGAGAGAGACCCAGTACTTC. As protein: CASTAGLAGGRETQYF.

In its sample, this clonotype was seen many times. This chain connects TRBV12-3 or TRBV12-4 to TRBJ2-1, with D maybe TRBD2 (5 bases). The CDR3 runs to 17 residues. Trimming left V 5 bases short and J 6 bases short, with 23 bases between. The CDR3 coding sequence is TGTGCCAGCAGTGATCCCGGCGCTAGCTATTTCCCCAATGAGCAGTTCTTC. Its protein is CASSDPGASYFPNEQFF.

This clonotype was recorded a few times. A read error may produce the germline difference seen at one junction end. The chain is built from TRBV6-1 and TRBJ2-5; no clear D. Germline V gene sequence: CDR1 MNHNS, CDR2 SASEGT. The CDR3 length is 15 residues. In DNA form, the CDR3 reads TGTGCCAGCAGCTCCCCGCGGAGTAACCAAGATACCCAGTACTTC. It yields the protein CASSSPRSNQDTQYF.

This clonotype appeared a few times. The CDR3 bases are TGTGCCAGTGGCCGAAGAAATAGCAATCAGCCCCAGCATTTT. Amino acids: CASGRRNSNQPQHF. The chain is built from TRBV27 and TRBJ1-5; unclear D gene. V lost 9 bases to trimming and J lost 0 bases, with 12 bases between them. CDR3 length: 14 amino acids. From germline, CDR1 is MNHEY and CDR2 SMNVEV (reference sequence).

The chain joins TRBV7-8 to TRBJ2-5, with TRBD2 matching over 7 bases. Germline lookup yields CDR1 SGHVS and CDR2 FQNEAQ. The length of the CDR3 is 15 residues. Losses at the gene ends were 11 bases for V and 2 bases for J; bases not matched to a gene: 14. The CDR3 DNA reads as TGTGCCTCCCTACGGCGTCTAGCGGATCAAGAGACCCAGTACTTC. Residues: CASLRRLADQETQYF.

J is TRBJ2-2 and V is TRBV24-1, with D perhaps TRBD1 (5 bases). With 2 bases removed from V and 5 bases from J, the gap between germline ends came to 14 bases. The CDR3 consists of 16 residues. Germline loops: CDR1 KGHDR, CDR2 SFDVKD. CDR3 residues: CATSDSSRQRTGELFF. In DNA form, the CDR3 reads TGTGCCACCAGTGATTCCTCGCGACAGCGTACCGGGGAGCTGTTTTTT.

This clonotype turned up a few times. The chain joins TRBV20-1 to TRBJ2-7; D gene ambiguous. Trimming stripped 6 bases from V and 2 bases from J, with 20 bases between. From germline, CDR1 is DFQATT and CDR2 SNEGSKA (reference sequence). CDR3 length: 15 residues. In nucleotides, the CDR3 is TGCAGTGCAAAGGCCGTGAAGGGAAGCCCCTACGAGCAGTACTTC. Residues: CSAKAVKGSPYEQYF.

V gene TRBV7-9 combines with J gene TRBJ1-5; D possibly corresponds to TRBD1 (6 bases). The V gene lost 5 bases and the J gene lost 8 bases, with 13 bases spanning the gap. Germline CDR1 and CDR2: SEHNR and FQNEAQ (reference sequence). The CDR3 covers 13 residues. CDR3 sequence reads: CASSIGGLEPQHF. The DNA for the CDR3 is TGTGCCAGCAGCATCGGGGGGCTGGAGCCCCAGCATTTT.

This clonotype showed up just a few times. The CDR3 loop is CASSLDWGRGEAFF. CDR3 sequence (DNA): TGTGCCAGCAGTTTGGACTGGGGGCGGGGTGAAGCTTTCTTT. The V gene is TRBV27, the J gene TRBJ1-1, with a weak D call TRBD1 (6 bases). The CDR3 loop spans 14 amino acids. V was trimmed by 3 bases and J by 7 bases, leaving 15 bases between them. Germline values: CDR1 MNHEY, CDR2 SMNVEV (reference sequence).

The V gene is TRBV7-2, the J gene TRBJ2-1; 11 bases align to TRBD2. CDR1 and CDR2 from the germline V gene are SGHTA and FQGNSA. Losses at the gene ends were 0 bases for V and 7 bases for J; bases not matched to a gene: 11. The CDR3 has 18 amino acids. The CDR3 spells CASSLAGSLAGEVNEQFF. CDR3 DNA: TGTGCCAGCAGCTTAGCGGGGTCACTAGCGGGGGAAGTGAATGAGCAGTTCTTC.

The chain recombines TRBV5-1 with TRBJ1-2, with D unclear. Germline CDR1 SGHRS, CDR2 YFSETQ. The V and J ends lost 1 base and 5 bases respectively, with 9 bases between them. The CDR3 totals 13 residues. CDR3 coding DNA: TGCGCCAGCAGCTTGTCCTCCGGATATGGCTACACCTTC. It specifies CASSLSSGYGYTF.

This clonotype was found a few times. The chain couples TRBV6-1 to TRBJ1-6; D possibly corresponds to TRBD1 (5 bases). V lost 2 bases and J 6 bases, leaving 8 bases between the germline ends. The germline gives CDR1 MNHNS, CDR2 SASEGT. The CDR3 consists of 14 residues. The CDR3 DNA is TGTGCCAGCAGTGAACGACAGACTAATTCACCCCTCCACTTT. This translates into CASSERQTNSPLHF.

This clonotype appeared a few times. The chain couples TRBV7-2 to TRBJ1-6; possibly TRBD1 for D (5 bases). The CDR3 spans 13 residues. Trimming left V 2 bases short and J 10 bases short, with 9 bases between. The germline V gene encodes CDR1 SGHTA and CDR2 FQGNSA. In DNA form, the CDR3 reads TGTGCCAGCAGCTTAAGGGGCGGCTCACCCCTCCACTTT. Its translation: CASSLRGGSPLHF.

V gene TRBV6-4 combines with J gene TRBJ1-1, with D unclear. The CDR3 spans 13 residues. V was pared by 6 bases and J by 1 base, with 9 bases between. The V gene's germline CDR1 is MRHNA and CDR2 SNTAGT. The CDR3 DNA is TGTGCCAGCAGCCTCTCTACGAACACTGAAGCTTTCTTT. Amino acids: CASSLSTNTEAFF.

The gene calls are TRBV7-2 and TRBJ2-2; TRBD1 might be the D (7 bases). Germline V lookup: CDR1 SGHTA, CDR2 FQGNSA. CDR3 size: 16 residues. The ends were cut back, 5 bases at V and 2 bases at J, with 15 bases in the middle. The CDR3 DNA sequence: TGTGCCAGCAGCCGGCGCGGGACAGCTAACACCGGGGAGCTGTTTTTT. It yields the protein CASSRRGTANTGELFF.

The chain links TRBV4-3 to TRBJ1-3; tentative D call: TRBD1 (5 bases). The CDR3 runs to 15 residues. Trimming took 0 bases from V and 4 from J, leaving 10 bases between them. Germline loops: CDR1 LGHNA, CDR2 YSLEER. CDR3 loop: CASSQDSGHGNTIYF. In nucleotides, the CDR3 is TGCGCCAGCAGCCAAGATTCGGGGCACGGAAACACCATATATTTT.

A few counts support this clonotype. The rearrangement uses TRBV12-3 or TRBV12-4 and TRBJ2-3, with D tentatively TRBD1 (6 bases). Trimming removed 5 bases at V and 12 bases at J, with 12 bases between. The CDR3 is 11 amino acids. This chain's CDR3 is CASSLRDIQYF. Here the CDR3 DNA reads TGTGCCAGCAGTCTCCGGGACATACAGTATTTT.

This clonotype has only a few counts. The CDR3 sequence: CASSFRGSETQYF. The CDR3 nucleotides read TGTGCCAGCAGTTTTCGGGGTTCAGAGACCCAGTACTTC. J is TRBJ2-5 and V is TRBV12-3 or TRBV12-4; D is possibly TRBD2 (5 bases). V lost 3 bases to trimming and J lost 4 bases, with 9 bases between them. The CDR3 sequence is 13 residues long.

The chain is built from TRBV20-1 and TRBJ2-1, with D perhaps TRBD2 (6 bases). This CDR3 contains 15 residues. Germline V gives CDR1 DFQATT, CDR2 SNEGSKA (reference sequence). V lost 0 bases and J lost 0, with 9 bases in between. CDR3 amino acids: CSARDGRGSYNEQFF. The CDR3 nucleotides read TGCAGTGCTAGAGATGGGCGGGGCTCCTACAATGAGCAGTTCTTC.

V gene TRBV20-1 combines with J gene TRBJ1-1, with a possible D match to TRBD1 (6 bases). CDR1 and CDR2 from the germline V gene are DFQATT and SNEGSKA (reference sequence). The V end lost 6 bases, the J end lost 4 bases, and 18 bases lay between the germline ends. The CDR3 covers 14 residues. In DNA, the CDR3 is TGCAGTGCCCGGGGGCAGGGGATACTCACTGAAGCTTTCTTT. It codes for CSARGQGILTEAFF.

The chain couples TRBV7-9 to TRBJ2-1, with 11 bases matching TRBD1. CDR3 length: 16 residues. The V gene end was trimmed by 5 bases and the J gene end by 2 bases; junction bases not matched to a gene: 5. CDR1 and CDR2 from the germline V gene are SEHNR and FQNEAQ (reference sequence). CDR3 in amino acids: CASSLGQGATYNEQFF. As DNA, the CDR3 is TGTGCCAGCAGCCTCGGACAGGGGGCGACCTACAATGAGCAGTTCTTC.

This clonotype has a count of ten or more. The rearrangement links TRBV12-3 or TRBV12-4 to TRBJ2-1, with 7 bases matching TRBD2. CDR3 length equals 16 residues. J gave up 4 bases and V 0 bases, and 6 bases lay outside the gene matches. In DNA form, the CDR3 reads TGTGCCAGCAGTTTAGCGACGGGGGGACCTTACAATGAGCAGTTCTTC. It codes for CASSLATGGPYNEQFF.

The rearrangement links TRBV5-1 to TRBJ2-3, with no clear D. Germline V CDR1 and CDR2: SGHRS, YFSETQ. The CDR3 contains 13 residues. V lost 0 bases to trimming and J lost 5 bases, with 7 bases between them. This chain's CDR3 is CASSLDGLDTQYF. The CDR3 DNA sequence: TGCGCCAGCAGCTTGGATGGTTTAGATACGCAGTATTTT.

The chain combines TRBV30 with TRBJ1-3, with D perhaps TRBD1 (5 bases). Trimming pared 8 bases from V and 0 bases from J, leaving 14 bases between. Germline CDR1 and CDR2: GTSNPN and SVGIG (reference sequence). The CDR3 spans 14 residues. The CDR3 loop reads CARQGGYSGNTIYF. CDR3 nucleotides: TGTGCCCGGCAGGGAGGGTACTCTGGAAACACCATATATTTT.

V and J are TRBV29-1 and TRBJ2-5, with TRBD1 as a possible D gene (6 bases). Germline V gives CDR1 SQVTM, CDR2 ANQGSEA. Trimming took off 6 bases at V and 1 base at J, with 12 bases between the two ends. The CDR3 totals 13 residues. The CDR3: CSVRQVIQETQYF. CDR3 in DNA: TGCAGCGTCCGACAGGTGATCCAAGAGACCCAGTACTTC.

The chain joins TRBV27 to TRBJ2-7; either TRBD1 or TRBD2 may supply D (5 bases each). The CDR3 is made up of 14 amino acids. The germline V gene has CDR1 MNHEY and CDR2 SMNVEV (reference sequence). V was pared by 0 bases and J by 5 bases, with 11 bases between. The CDR3 reads CASSLSTGPHEQYF. The CDR3 coding sequence is TGTGCCAGCAGTTTATCGACGGGACCCCACGAGCAGTACTTC.

This rearrangement joins TRBV2 to TRBJ2-3; tentative D call: TRBD1 (5 bases). Germline V gene lookup returns CDR1 SNHLY and CDR2 FYNNEI. This CDR3 is built from 15 residues. With 3 bases removed from V and 6 bases from J, the gap between germline ends came to 16 bases. The CDR3 sequence: CASSDSPAPGDTQYF. DNA for the CDR3: TGTGCCAGCAGTGACTCTCCGGCGCCAGGGGATACGCAGTATTTT.